The 11 T cell receptor beta chains reported below all come from one sample, sequenced in a study of T cells after somatic rescue of genetic block (dated by TCRdb to the early 2020s). Library preparation employed the immunoSEQ multiplex PCR assay. Sourced from immuneACCESS, this table was stored by TCRdb with only in-frame sequences that have V and J called. A share of the clones is absent; for the studies checked, an unresolved V gene accounts for under half, and the remainder has no known explanation. Here the sample has 80,000 to 90,000 clones; 80% to 90% occur a single time. Roughly 1.7% of the sample rests with the top ten. The specimen was peripheral blood mononuclear cells (PBMCs). All receptors derive from a woman aged 18 to 35.

This rearrangement joins TRBV6-6 to TRBJ2-4; weak D call: TRBD1 (5 bases). Germline V gives CDR1 MNHNY, CDR2 SVGAGI (reference sequence). The CDR3 is made up of 12 amino acids. Trimming stripped 7 bases from V and 9 bases from J, with 13 bases between. CDR3 sequence (DNA): TGTGCCAGCACCCCCGGCCAGGGCATTCAGTACTTC. It specifies CASTPGQGIQYF.

V and J are TRBV4-2 and TRBJ1-6; D remains unclear. CDR1 is LGHNA and CDR2 is YNFKEQ in the germline V gene. The CDR3 extends over 12 amino acids. V was shortened by 3 bases and J by 7 bases, with 4 bases between the two germline ends. The CDR3 is CASSQGNSPLHF. The CDR3 region has the DNA TGTGCCAGCAGCCAGGGCAATTCACCCCTCCACTTT.

CDR3 DNA sequence: TGTGCCAGCAGCGTGGGAGGGTTCAGCACAGATACGCAGTATTTT. Translated: CASSVGGFSTDTQYF. This chain links TRBV5-5 with TRBJ2-3; 7 bases are a match to TRBD2. Germline lookup yields CDR1 SGHKS and CDR2 YYEKEE (reference sequence). The CDR3 sequence is 15 residues long. After removal of 4 bases from V and 0 bases from J, the junction contained 5 bases not matched to a gene.

The chain links TRBV25-1 to TRBJ2-1; D is tentatively TRBD1 or TRBD2 (5 bases each). Per the germline V gene, CDR1 is MGHDK and CDR2 is SYGVNS. The CDR3 length is 14 residues. V shed 6 bases and J shed 2 bases, with 11 bases lying between them. For the CDR3, the DNA is TGTGCCAGCAGGGGACCCGAGACCTACAATGAGCAGTTCTTC. Translated, it gives CASRGPETYNEQFF.

The V and J genes are TRBV11-3 and TRBJ2-7; D possibly corresponds to TRBD2 (5 bases). V dropped 5 bases and J dropped 4 bases, with 15 bases sitting between them. This CDR3 has 14 amino acids. Germline V gives CDR1 SGHNT, CDR2 YENEEA. The CDR3 DNA sequence: TGTGCCAGCAGCCCCGGGAATAGGGAGTACGAGCAGTACTTC. Its translation: CASSPGNREYEQYF.

V and J are TRBV19 and TRBJ1-5; D unresolved. The germline gives CDR1 LNHDA, CDR2 SQIVND (reference sequence). The V gene lost 10 bases and the J gene lost 2 bases, with 15 bases spanning the gap. The CDR3 is made up of 14 amino acids. The CDR3 loop is CATRVDEGNQPQHF. The CDR3 DNA is TGTGCCACCCGGGTCGACGAGGGCAATCAGCCCCAGCATTTT.

V is TRBV6-4 and J is TRBJ2-1; D gene unclear. V lost 3 bases to trimming and J lost 0 bases, with 3 bases between them. The CDR3 sequence is 13 residues long. Germline CDR1 and CDR2: MRHNA and SNTAGT. Here the CDR3 DNA reads TGTGCCAGCAGTGAGGACTCCTACAATGAGCAGTTCTTC. Translation: CASSEDSYNEQFF.

The chain joins TRBV5-1 to TRBJ2-3; D possibly corresponds to TRBD2 (5 bases). Trimming cost V 0 bases and J 3 bases, with 14 bases left between them. The CDR3 contains 16 residues. Germline lookup yields CDR1 SGHRS and CDR2 YFSETQ. CDR3 coding DNA: TGCGCCAGCAGCTTGGCCTCCGGGGTCGCAACAGATACGCAGTATTTT. Protein: CASSLASGVATDTQYF.

The rearrangement links TRBV5-1 to TRBJ1-1; TRBD1 might be the D (5 bases). Germline loops: CDR1 SGHRS, CDR2 YFSETQ. This CDR3 contains 13 residues. The V gene lost 6 bases and the J gene lost 5 bases, with 14 bases spanning the gap. The CDR3 is CASIGRAGTEAFF. The CDR3, as DNA: TGCGCCAGCATTGGCAGGGCGGGGACTGAAGCTTTCTTT.

J is TRBJ2-7 and V is TRBV11-3; 10 bases map to TRBD1. Germline loops: CDR1 SGHNT, CDR2 YENEEA. V shed 1 base, J shed 6 bases, and the junction held 9 bases outside the gene matches. CDR3 size: 16 residues. CDR3 coding DNA: TGTGCCAGCAGCTTAGGCGCCGGGACAGGGGAGGTCGAGCAGTACTTC. Protein product: CASSLGAGTGEVEQYF.

This chain joins TRBV5-1 and TRBJ2-7; D not resolved. This CDR3 comprises 13 residues. V was trimmed by 0 bases and J by 6 bases, leaving 10 bases between them. CDR1 and CDR2 from the germline V gene are SGHRS and YFSETQ. The CDR3: CASSLARFSEQYF. In nucleotides, the CDR3 is TGCGCCAGCAGCTTGGCCAGGTTTTCCGAGCAGTACTTC.